This entry is about one TCR beta chain. The antigen is undetermined. A much larger clone lies a single base off, so this may be a read error. Three rounds of nested PCR, following a modified ARM-PCR protocol, produced the TCRbeta library. A single record per CDR3 protein comes from TCRdb applying MiXCR to the multiplex PCR reads. This repertoire shows about 98,000 distinct CDR3 sequences, less than 85% found once; its top ten account for 30%. The data were taken from a study of tumor and adjacent non-tumor tissue in lung cancer. In the study overall: The cohort had around twelve adenocarcinoma, a couple of squamous cell and 1 small cell patients. Broader study findings: Top 100 clones took a larger repertoire share in normal lung.

RNA was extracted from bulk tissue without any cell sorting. More than 3 cm separated this lung sample from the edge of the tumor. The junction had 12 bases not matched to a gene; V was cut back by 4 bases and J by 4 bases. The CDR3 contains 16 residues. Germline V gives CDR1 MNHNY, CDR2 SVGAGI (reference sequence). V is TRBV6-6 and J is TRBJ1-1; the match to TRBD1 covers 7 bases. Sequencing was performed on distant non-tumor lung tissue. This clonotype originated in a man in his sixties with small cell lung cancer. The CDR3 spells CASSSMRTGPITEAFF. CDR3 DNA: TGTGCCAGCAGTTCAATGCGGACAGGACCGATCACTGAAGCTTTCTTT.